This T cell receptor (beta chain) derives from a study of siplizumab effects on memory and regulatory T cells. Study findings and constraints: Roughly 75-96% of proliferating CD4+ or CD8+ clones lacked a naive or memory phenotype that could be assigned.

Turning to this clone: The target antigen is unknown.

Coculture of the mixed lymphocyte reaction cells took place at 37 degrees C and lasted six to seven days. The authors labelled responder PBMCs with CFSE and stimulator PBMCs with Violet Dye, and mixed them 1:1. V lost 7 bases and J 7 bases, leaving 8 bases between the germline ends. The CDR3 length is 12 residues. The germline CDR1 and CDR2 sequences are LNHDA and SQIVND (reference sequence). Sequencing was performed with immunoSEQ multiplex PCR; in TCRdb, only in-frame clones are kept and a portion is missing. The sample has 3,500 to 5,500 clones, just under 50% seen once. The origin of this receptor is a human donor in good health; the cells came from an allogeneic mixed lymphocyte reaction. Some clones in this sample may be carry-over from other donors' samples. Sequenced sample: CFSE-low (dividing) CD4+ T cells sorted from an allogeneic mixed lymphocyte reaction. The rearrangement joins TRBV19 to TRBJ1-6; perhaps TRBD1 as D (5 bases). CDR3 region: CASTRGNSPLHF. The CDR3 coding sequence is TGTGCCAGTACTAGGGGCAATTCACCCCTCCACTTT.